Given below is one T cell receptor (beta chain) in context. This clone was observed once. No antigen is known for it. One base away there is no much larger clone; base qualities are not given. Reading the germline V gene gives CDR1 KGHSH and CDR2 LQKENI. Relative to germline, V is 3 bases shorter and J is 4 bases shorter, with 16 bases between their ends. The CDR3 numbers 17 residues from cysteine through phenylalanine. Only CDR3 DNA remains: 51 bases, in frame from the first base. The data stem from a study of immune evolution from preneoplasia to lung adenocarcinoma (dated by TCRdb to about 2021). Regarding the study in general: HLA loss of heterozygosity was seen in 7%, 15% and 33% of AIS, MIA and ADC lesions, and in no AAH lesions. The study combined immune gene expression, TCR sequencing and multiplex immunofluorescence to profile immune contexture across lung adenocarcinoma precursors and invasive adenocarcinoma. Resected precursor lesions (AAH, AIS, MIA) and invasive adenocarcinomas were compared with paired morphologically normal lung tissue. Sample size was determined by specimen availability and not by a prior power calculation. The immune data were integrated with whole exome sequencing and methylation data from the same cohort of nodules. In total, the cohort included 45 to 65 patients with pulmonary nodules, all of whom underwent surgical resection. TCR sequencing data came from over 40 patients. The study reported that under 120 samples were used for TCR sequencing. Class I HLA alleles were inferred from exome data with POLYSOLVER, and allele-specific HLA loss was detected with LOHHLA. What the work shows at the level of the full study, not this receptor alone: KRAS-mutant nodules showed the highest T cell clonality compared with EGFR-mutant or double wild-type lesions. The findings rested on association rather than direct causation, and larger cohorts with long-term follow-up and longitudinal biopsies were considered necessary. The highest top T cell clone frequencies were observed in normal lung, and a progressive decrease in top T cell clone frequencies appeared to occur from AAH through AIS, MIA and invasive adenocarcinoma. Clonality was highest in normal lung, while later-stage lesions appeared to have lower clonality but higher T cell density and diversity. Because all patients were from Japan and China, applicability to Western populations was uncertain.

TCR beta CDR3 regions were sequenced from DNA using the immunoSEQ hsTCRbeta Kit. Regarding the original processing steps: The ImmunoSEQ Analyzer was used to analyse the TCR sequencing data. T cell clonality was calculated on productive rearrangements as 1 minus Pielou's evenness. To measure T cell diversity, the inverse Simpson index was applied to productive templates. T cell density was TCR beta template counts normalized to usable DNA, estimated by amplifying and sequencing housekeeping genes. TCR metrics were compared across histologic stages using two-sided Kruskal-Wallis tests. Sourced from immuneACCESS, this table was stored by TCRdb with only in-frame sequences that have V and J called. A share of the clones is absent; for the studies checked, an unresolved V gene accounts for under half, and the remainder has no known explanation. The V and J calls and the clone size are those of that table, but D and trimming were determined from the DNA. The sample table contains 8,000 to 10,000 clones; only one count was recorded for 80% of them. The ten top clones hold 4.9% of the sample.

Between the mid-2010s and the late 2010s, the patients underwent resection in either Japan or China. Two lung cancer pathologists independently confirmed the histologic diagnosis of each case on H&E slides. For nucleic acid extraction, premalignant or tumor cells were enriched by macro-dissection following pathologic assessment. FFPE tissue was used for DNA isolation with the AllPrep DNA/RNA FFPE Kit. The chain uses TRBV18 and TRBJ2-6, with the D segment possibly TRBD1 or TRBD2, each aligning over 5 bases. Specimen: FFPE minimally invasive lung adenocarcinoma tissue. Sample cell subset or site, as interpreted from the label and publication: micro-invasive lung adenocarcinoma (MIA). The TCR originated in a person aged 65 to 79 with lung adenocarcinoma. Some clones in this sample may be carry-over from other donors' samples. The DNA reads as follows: TGTGCCAGCTCACCCGGGGACCATTTGGCCGGGGCCAACGTCCTGACTTTC. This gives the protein CASSPGDHLAGANVLTF.